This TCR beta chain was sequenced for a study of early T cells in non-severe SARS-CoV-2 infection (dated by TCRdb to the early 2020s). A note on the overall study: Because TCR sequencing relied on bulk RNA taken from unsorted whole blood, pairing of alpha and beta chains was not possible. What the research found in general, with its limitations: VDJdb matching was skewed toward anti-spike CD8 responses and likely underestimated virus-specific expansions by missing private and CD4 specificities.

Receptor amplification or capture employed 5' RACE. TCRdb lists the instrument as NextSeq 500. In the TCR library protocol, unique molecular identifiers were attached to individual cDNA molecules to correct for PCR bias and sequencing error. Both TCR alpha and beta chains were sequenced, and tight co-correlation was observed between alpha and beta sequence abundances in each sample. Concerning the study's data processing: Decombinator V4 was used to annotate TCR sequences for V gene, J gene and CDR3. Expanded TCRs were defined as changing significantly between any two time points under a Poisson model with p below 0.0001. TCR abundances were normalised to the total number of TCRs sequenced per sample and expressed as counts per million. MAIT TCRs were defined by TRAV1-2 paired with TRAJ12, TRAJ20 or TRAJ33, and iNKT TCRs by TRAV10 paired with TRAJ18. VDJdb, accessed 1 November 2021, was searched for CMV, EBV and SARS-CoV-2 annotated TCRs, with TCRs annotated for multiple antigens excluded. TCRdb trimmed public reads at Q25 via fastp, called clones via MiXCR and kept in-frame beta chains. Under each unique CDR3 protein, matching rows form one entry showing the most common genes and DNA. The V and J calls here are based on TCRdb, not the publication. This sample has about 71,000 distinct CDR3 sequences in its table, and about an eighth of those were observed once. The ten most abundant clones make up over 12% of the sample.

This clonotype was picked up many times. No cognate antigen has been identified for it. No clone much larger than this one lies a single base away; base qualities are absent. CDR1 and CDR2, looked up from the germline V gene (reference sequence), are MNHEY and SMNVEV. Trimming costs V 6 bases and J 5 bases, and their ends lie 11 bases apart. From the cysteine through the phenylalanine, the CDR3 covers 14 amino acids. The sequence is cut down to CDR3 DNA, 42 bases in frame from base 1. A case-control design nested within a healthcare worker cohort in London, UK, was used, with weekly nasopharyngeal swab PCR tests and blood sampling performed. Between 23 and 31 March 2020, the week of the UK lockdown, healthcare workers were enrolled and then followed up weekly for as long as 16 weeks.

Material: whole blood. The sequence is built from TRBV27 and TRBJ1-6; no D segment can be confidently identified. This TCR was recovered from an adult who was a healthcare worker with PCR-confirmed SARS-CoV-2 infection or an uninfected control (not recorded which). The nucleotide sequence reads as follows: TGTGCCAGCAGGGTGGGGTCAGATAATTCACCCCTCCACTTT. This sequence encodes CASRVGSDNSPLHF.